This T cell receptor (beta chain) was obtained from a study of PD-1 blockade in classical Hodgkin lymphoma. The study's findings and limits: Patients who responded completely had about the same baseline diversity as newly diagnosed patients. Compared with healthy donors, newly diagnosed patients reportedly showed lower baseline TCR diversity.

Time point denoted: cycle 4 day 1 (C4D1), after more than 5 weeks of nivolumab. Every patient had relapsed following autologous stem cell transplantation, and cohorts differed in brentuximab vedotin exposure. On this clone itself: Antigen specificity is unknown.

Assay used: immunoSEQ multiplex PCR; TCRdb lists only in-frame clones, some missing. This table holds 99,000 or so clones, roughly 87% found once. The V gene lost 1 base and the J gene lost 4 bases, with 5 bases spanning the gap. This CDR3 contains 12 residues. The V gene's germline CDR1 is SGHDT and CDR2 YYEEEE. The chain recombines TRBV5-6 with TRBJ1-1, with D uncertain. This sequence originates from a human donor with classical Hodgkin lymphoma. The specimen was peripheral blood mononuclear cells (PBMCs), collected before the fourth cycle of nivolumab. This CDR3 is CASSLTATEAFF. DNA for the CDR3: TGTGCCAGCAGCTTGACAGCCACTGAAGCTTTCTTT.